This T cell receptor beta chain was documented in a study of blood T cell repertoires in COVID-19. Overall study context: The study drew acute and convalescent COVID-19 samples from the United States, Italy and Spain.

The CDR3 loop spans 14 amino acids. Germline V gene lookup returns CDR1 KGHSH and CDR2 LQKENI. The junction had 2 bases not matched to a gene; V was cut back by 4 bases and J by 0 bases. Sequencing used immunoSEQ multiplex PCR; TCRdb keeps in-frame clones, though not all of them. The top ten hold 4.5% to 6% of the sample, which has 94,000 or so clones, more than 70% seen once. This TCR was sampled from a woman over 75 with active COVID-19. Specimen: peripheral blood. The rearrangement joins TRBV18 to TRBJ1-1; 7 bases line up with TRBD1. CDR3 residues: CASSRDSLNTEAFF. DNA of the CDR3: TGTGCCAGCTCACGGGACAGTTTGAACACTGAAGCTTTCTTT.